What follows describes a single TCR beta chain. In the source study's methods: Amplified reference gene primers provided the basis for estimating nucleated cell counts. Some clones are missing from TCRdb's copy, which holds only in-frame ones; the method was immunoSEQ multiplex PCR. That table is the source of V, J and clone size, and D and trimming were worked out from the DNA. The sample lists 100,000 to 150,000 clones, roughly 84% occurring once. The sample originates from a study of blood T cell repertoires in COVID-19. Study information: PBMCs, B-cell-depleted T cells, or T cells were the source of the cDNA or gDNA that made up the material.

Germline V gene data show CDR1 as SGHTA and CDR2 as FQGTGA. The CDR3 is 13 amino acids. J lost 9 bases, V lost 4 bases, and 4 bases had no gene match. The source of this sequence is a woman under 40 who had recovered from COVID-19. The material sequenced was peripheral blood. This chain uses TRBV7-3 with TRBJ2-1; 9 positions match TRBD2. The CDR3 sequence: CASSSGLAREQFF. DNA for the CDR3: TGTGCCAGCAGCTCCGGACTAGCGCGTGAGCAGTTCTTC. Filled out from reference TRBV7-3 and TRBJ2-1, the complete variable domain reads GAGVSQTPSNKVTEKGKYVELRCDPISGHTALYWYRQSLGQGPEFLIYFQGTGAADDSGLPNDRFFAVRPEGSVSTLKIQRTERGDSAVYLCASSSGLAREQFFGPGTRLTVL.